This T cell receptor (beta chain) is from a study of cytomegalovirus exposure and HLA in healthy donors. The sample holds a few counts of this clone. No antigen is known for it. Findings and limits, study-wide: Most TCR sequences showed up rarely, but some public TCRs showed up in many donors.

At the time of sampling, donors were nominally healthy, though unrecorded immune exposures were likely. The PCR ran on 60 Vbeta and 13 Jbeta primers. Sequenced by immunoSEQ multiplex PCR; TCRdb stores in-frame clones only, minus some. The repertoire holds some 110,000 clones, with roughly 80% as singletons. Germline loops: CDR1 MNHEY, CDR2 SVGAGI. V gave up 7 bases and J gave up 3 bases; unmatched junction bases: 8. The CDR3 length is 15 residues. The receptor comes from a man aged 25-45 years in good health and CMV-seropositive. The chain uses TRBV6-5 and TRBJ1-3; TRBD1 aligns across 8 bases. The sequenced material came from PBMCs. CDR3 sequence (DNA): TGTGCCAGCATTCTTGACAGGGGAGTTGGAAACACCATATATTTT. It specifies CASILDRGVGNTIYF.